The 23 T cell receptor beta chains presented below share a single source sample, sequenced in a study of post-analysis software for immune sequencing data. Every TCR beta cDNA library bore unique molecular identifiers. One entry per CDR3 protein results from TCRdb running MiXCR on the PCR reads. The table records hundreds of thousands of distinct CDR3 sequences, approximately 53% of them present only once. Study-level points and caveats: TRBV5-6, TRBV5-1 and TRBV20-1 belonged to a set of roughly 5 TRBV segments that were more frequent in patients than controls.

The antigens these receptors bind are not known. Sample: blood. The receptors here all came from a girl aged 5 to 17 with multiple sclerosis.

This clonotype was seen more than once but under ten times. V usage is TRBV7-3 and J usage is TRBJ2-7; no definite D call. V lost 6 bases, J lost 1 base, and 10 bases lay in between. CDR1 is SGHTA, CDR2 FQGTGA, per germline. The CDR3 consists of 13 residues. CDR3 sequence: CASSIPGSYEQYF. DNA of the CDR3: TGTGCCAGCAGTATTCCCGGGTCCTACGAGCAGTACTTC.

The rearrangement uses TRBV15 and TRBJ2-5, with 9 bases lining up with TRBD1. Per germline, CDR1 LNHNV and CDR2 YYDKDF (reference sequence). The CDR3 covers 18 residues. Trimming cost V 0 bases and J 5 bases; bases outside gene matches: 13. The CDR3 reads CATSRDPGTGIYRETQYF. CDR3 sequence (DNA): TGTGCCACCAGCAGAGACCCCGGGACAGGGATTTATCGGGAGACCCAGTACTTC.

This clonotype was seen a few times. V usage is TRBV20-1 and J usage is TRBJ1-2, with D possibly TRBD1 on 6 matching bases. Germline CDR1 reads DFQATT; CDR2 reads SNEGSKA (reference sequence). This CDR3 has 12 residues. Trimming took off 5 bases at V and 4 bases at J, with 11 bases between the two ends. CDR3 sequence (DNA): TGCAGTGCTTTCAGGGGTGGCTATGGCTACACCTTC. Translating it yields CSAFRGGYGYTF.

With respect to this clonotype: At one end, the junction sequence differs from germline, possibly due to a read error. The chain is built from TRBV29-1 and TRBJ2-3; TRBD1 aligns across 7 bases. CDR1 SQVTM and CDR2 ANQGSEA come from the germline V gene. This CDR3 spans 14 amino acids. In DNA, the CDR3 is TGCGGCGTTGAACAGGGGACACCGACAGATACGCAGTATTTT. It yields the protein CGVEQGTPTDTQYF.

The DNA for the CDR3 is TGTGCCACCAGCAGATTACATACGGGGAGCAAAAACATTCAGTACTTC. It encodes CATSRLHTGSKNIQYF. The chain combines TRBV15 with TRBJ2-4, with D tentatively TRBD2 (5 bases). The CDR3 spans 16 residues. From germline, CDR1 is LNHNV and CDR2 YYDKDF (reference sequence). V gave up 2 bases and J gave up 3 bases, with 14 bases separating them.

The chain links TRBV20-1 to TRBJ2-1, with 10 bases lining up with TRBD2. The CDR3 loop spans 15 amino acids. The junction had 11 bases not matched to a gene; V was cut back by 6 bases and J by 6 bases. Germline-derived CDR1 and CDR2 are DFQATT and SNEGSKA (reference sequence). The CDR3 loop is CSAYRASGSPNEQFF. The CDR3 coding sequence is TGCAGTGCCTATAGGGCTAGCGGGAGTCCCAATGAGCAGTTCTTC.

This clonotype was counted a single time. The gene calls are TRBV6-5 and TRBJ2-7; D is perhaps TRBD1 or TRBD2 (5 bases each). V lost 0 bases, J lost 4 bases, and 10 bases lay in between. The germline V gene has CDR1 MNHEY and CDR2 SVGAGI. CDR3 size: 14 residues. The CDR3 region is CASSYSGGVYEQYF. DNA of the CDR3: TGTGCCAGCAGTTACTCTGGGGGAGTTTACGAGCAGTACTTC.

V is TRBV6-5 and J is TRBJ2-7; D is possibly TRBD1 (5 bases). The V end was cut by 7 bases, the J end by 3 bases, with 19 bases between. Germline assignment: CDR1 MNHEY and CDR2 SVGAGI. The CDR3 contains 15 residues. CDR3: CASTAWQGFYYEQYF. For the CDR3, the DNA is TGTGCCAGCACCGCGTGGCAGGGTTTTTACTACGAGCAGTACTTC.

V usage is TRBV9 and J usage is TRBJ2-7; 7 positions match TRBD2. Trimming at V came to 3 bases and at J to 4 bases, leaving 10 bases not matched to a gene. CDR3 length: 15 residues. Germline values: CDR1 SGDLS, CDR2 YYNGEE. This CDR3 reads CASSAGGFGEYEQYF. In nucleotides, the CDR3 is TGTGCCAGCAGCGCCGGGGGGTTTGGTGAATACGAGCAGTACTTC.

The count of this clonotype is one. The V gene is TRBV12-5, the J gene TRBJ2-4; D may be TRBD2 (5 bases). The CDR3 is made up of 11 amino acids. From germline, CDR1 is LGHNT and CDR2 FRNRAP. The V and J ends lost 3 bases and 13 bases respectively, with 10 bases between them. The CDR3 is CASGFGWEQYF. CDR3 nucleotide sequence: TGTGCTAGTGGTTTCGGATGGGAGCAGTACTTC.

The rearrangement joins TRBV5-4 to TRBJ2-5; 7 bases map to TRBD2. Per the germline V gene, CDR1 is SGHNT and CDR2 is YYREEE (reference sequence). With 0 bases clipped from V and 4 bases from J, the junction kept 9 bases outside the gene matches. The CDR3 contains 16 residues. CDR3: CASSLAGGSYAETQYF. Here the CDR3 DNA reads TGTGCCAGCAGCTTGGCCGGCGGGAGTTATGCAGAGACCCAGTACTTC.

The genes are TRBV3-1 and TRBJ2-3; 8 nucleotides match TRBD2. Losses at the gene ends were 4 bases for V and 4 bases for J; bases not matched to a gene: 7. Per germline, CDR1 LGHDT and CDR2 YNNKEL (reference sequence). The CDR3 consists of 15 residues. DNA of the CDR3: TGTGCCAGCAGCCTCGGGGGGGCAGGAGCAGATACGCAGTATTTT. This codes for CASSLGGAGADTQYF.

The chain couples TRBV15 to TRBJ2-2; weak D call: TRBD1 (6 bases). Germline V gene lookup returns CDR1 LNHNV and CDR2 YYDKDF (reference sequence). There are 17 residues in the CDR3. The V gene lost 1 base and the J gene lost 4 bases, with 16 bases spanning the gap. The CDR3 region has the DNA TGTGCCACCAGCAGAGGGGGGCGGCAGGGAGCCACCGGGGAGCTGTTTTTT. Protein product: CATSRGGRQGATGELFF.

This clonotype appeared a few times. The rearrangement uses TRBV7-6 and TRBJ2-7; no clear D. Germline V gene lookup returns CDR1 SGHVS and CDR2 FNYEAQ. V lost 5 bases and J lost 6, with 8 bases in between. This CDR3 has 11 amino acids. CDR3 DNA: TGTGCCAGCAGCCTGTCTGTCGAGCAGTACTTC. Its translation: CASSLSVEQYF.

The CDR3 coding sequence is TGTGCCACCAGTGTGGGACAGGCCCGCGGCAGCTCCTACAATGAGCAGTTCTTC. It specifies CATSVGQARGSSYNEQFF. V usage is TRBV24-1 and J usage is TRBJ2-1; 8 nucleotides agree with TRBD1. The CDR3 length is 18 residues. Per the germline V gene, CDR1 is KGHDR and CDR2 is SFDVKD. V lost 5 bases, J lost 0 bases, and 11 bases stayed unmatched.

This clonotype was observed a handful of times. This chain links TRBV28 with TRBJ2-7; TRBD2 matches 9 bases. The junction had 17 bases not matched to a gene; V was cut back by 5 bases and J by 3 bases. There are 18 residues in the CDR3. The germline CDR1 and CDR2 sequences are MDHEN and SYDVKM. The CDR3 DNA reads TGTGCCAGCAGTCCCGTTGTAGGGGGTAGCGGGAGAGGCTACGAGCAGTACTTC. As protein: CASSPVVGGSGRGYEQYF.

The chain is built from TRBV3-1 and TRBJ1-5, with 8 bases lining up with TRBD1. The germline CDR1 and CDR2 sequences are LGHDT and YNNKEL (reference sequence). The CDR3 has 16 amino acids. After removal of 4 bases from V and 3 bases from J, the junction contained 8 bases not matched to a gene. The CDR3 DNA is TGTGCCAGCAGCCCTCGGACAGGGAGTGACAATCAGCCCCAGCATTTT. Translating it yields CASSPRTGSDNQPQHF.

The rearrangement links TRBV12-3 or TRBV12-4 to TRBJ1-2; D is unresolved. V lost 4 bases, J lost 7 bases, and 10 bases lay in between. This CDR3 region has 12 residues. The CDR3 reads CASSSGRSGYTF. The CDR3 DNA reads TGTGCCAGCAGTTCAGGACGGAGTGGCTACACCTTC.

A single count supports this clonotype. The chain has TRBV7-9 and TRBJ2-7, with 7 bases that match TRBD1. The CDR3 extends over 17 amino acids. Trimming cost V 1 base and J 0 bases; bases outside gene matches: 9. Germline CDR1 is SEHNR and CDR2 is FQNEAQ (reference sequence). The DNA of the CDR3 is TGTGCCAGCAGCTTAGGAAAAACCGGGACAGCCTCCTACGAGCAGTACTTC. Protein product: CASSLGKTGTASYEQYF.

CDR3 bases: TGTGCCATCAGTTTAGGGACTAGCGGGATGAGGGAGACCCAGTACTTC. This gives the protein CAISLGTSGMRETQYF. The chain uses TRBV10-3 and TRBJ2-5; 13 bases are shared with TRBD2. CDR3 length: 16 amino acids. Germline V gene lookup returns CDR1 ENHRY and CDR2 SYGVKD. The V segment lost 5 bases and the J segment 5 bases; nucleotides outside the gene matches: 8.

This clonotype was seen only a few times. The CDR3 is CSVVHSYEQYF. In DNA, the CDR3 is TGCAGCGTTGTTCACTCCTACGAGCAGTACTTC. The chain recombines TRBV29-1 with TRBJ2-7; D gene uncertain. Germline loops: CDR1 SQVTM, CDR2 ANQGSEA. The ends were cut back, 4 bases at V and 0 bases at J, with 4 bases in the middle. The CDR3 has 11 residues.

This clonotype was seen once. The rearrangement joins TRBV12-5 to TRBJ2-3, with D perhaps matching TRBD1 or TRBD2 (5 bases each). The V end lost 5 bases, the J end lost 8 bases, and 17 bases lay between the germline ends. In germline, CDR1 is LGHNT, CDR2 FRNRAP. The CDR3 runs 14 residues. The CDR3 sequence is CASGPGDHKGTQYF. The CDR3 DNA reads as TGTGCTAGTGGTCCCGGGGACCATAAGGGTACGCAGTATTTT. Drawing the rest from reference TRBV12-5 and TRBJ2-3, the complete variable domain is DARVTQTPRHKVTEMGQEVTMRCQPILGHNTVFWYRQTMMQGLELLAYFRNRAPLDDSGMPKDRFSAEMPDATLATLKIQPSEPRDSAVYFCASGPGDHKGTQYFGPGTRLTVL.

This chain uses TRBV29-1 with TRBJ2-3; 8 nucleotides line up with TRBD1. J was trimmed by 0 bases and V by 4 bases; bases with no gene match: 3. The CDR3 is 14 amino acids. From germline, CDR1 is SQVTM and CDR2 ANQGSEA. CDR3 DNA: TGCAGCGTTGCGGACAGGGCTAGCACAGATACGCAGTATTTT. Protein sequence: CSVADRASTDTQYF.